The T cell receptor (beta chain) described here comes from a study of persistence of HIV-infected CD4 T cells. Sequencing used immunoSEQ version 4 in survey mode. Assay used: immunoSEQ multiplex PCR; TCRdb lists only in-frame clones, some missing. The table has 4,500 to 5,500 clones, roughly 60% seen once. The stimulus was lysate of CMV-infected fibroblasts, 9 to 10 ug/mL. CD4+ T cells upregulating both CD40 ligand and CD69 were sorted as responding cells. Adults with HIV-1 started suppressive ART while chronically infected. Germline assignment: CDR1 SGHTS and CDR2 YDEGEE. The V gene lost 4 bases and the J gene lost 2 bases, with 6 bases spanning the gap. The CDR3 contains 12 residues. This clone has just one count. Antigen: not known.

V and J are TRBV5-8 and TRBJ1-1; D unresolved. The specimen was CD4+ T cells sorted from PBMCs after 18-hour stimulation, collected from a patient who received antiretroviral therapy. The source is an adult man with HIV who was CMV-seropositive. The CDR3 coding sequence is TGTGCCAGCAGCCCGGAAAACACTGAAGCTTTCTTT. It translates to CASSPENTEAFF.